This T cell receptor beta chain appears in the sequencing data of a study of shared clonotypes between healthy human individuals (dated by TCRdb to 2019 to 2021). In terms of the full investigation: Three men and a couple of women, aged 18 to 49 years, made up the cohort. For each donor, CD4 naive and CD4 memory were each run on three plates, CD8 naive on two plates, and CD8 memory on one plate. To estimate repertoire size and how much clonotypes are shared between individuals, the study performed deep sequencing of blood TCR repertoires from 4 to 6 healthy adults. Different laboratories and diverse techniques were used to prepare libraries and sequence TCR repertoires, to increase sequencing depth and limit assay-specific biases. Per donor, leukapheresis produced somewhere between about 0.85 and 10 billion PBMCs.

From the germline V gene (reference sequence), CDR1 is LNHNV and CDR2 is YYDKDF. Deletion took 0 bases off V and 9 bases off J, with a span of 6 bases between the germline ends. Reading from cysteine to phenylalanine, the CDR3 counts 12 amino acids. Only the CDR3 portion is preserved as DNA: 36 bases, with reading frame beginning at the first base. This clone was observed a few times. Which antigen it targets is not known. No base quality information exists; no much larger clone differs at one position. What the authors observed across the whole study: Compared with non-shared clonotypes, clonotypes shared by all four sorted-subset donors had higher generation probabilities. Estimated clonotype richness was generally larger for naive than for memory subsets. Sampling was restricted to blood, and TCR repertoires in tissue are likely to differ from TCR repertoires in blood. Because the study included a small number of donors, the genetic and exposure-history diversity represented was limited. Based on pairwise subsampling, the degree of clonotype sharing among donors was expected to be affected by sequencing depth. Rarefaction of sorted-subset datasets indicated incomplete sequencing despite the large sequencing depth. Across a few donors, about 5% of naive CD4, roughly 3.5% of naive CD8, 2.3% of memory CD4, and 0.4% to 0.45% of memory CD8 clonotypes were shared.

Healthy HIV-negative adults with no recently reported acute infections or vaccinations were included as donors. Only Caucasian adults living in Nashville, Tennessee, USA were represented among the donors. CD4+ T cells were enriched by magnetic negative selection; naive cells were then positively selected on CD45RA, and the negative fraction formed the memory subset. After blood collection by leukapheresis, PBMCs were isolated using Ficoll-Histopaque density gradient centrifugation and then cryopreserved in the vapor phase of liquid nitrogen. Analytical flow cytometry was used to check the purity and quantity of every magnetically sorted T cell population. From each sorted fraction, genomic DNA was isolated and quantified by UV absorbance on a Nanodrop 2000c. TCR CDR3 regions were amplified from genomic DNA by multiplex PCR using the deep immunoSEQ assay. Extracted genomic DNA from each cell subset was spread evenly across all wells of several immunoSEQ 96-well plates, with each plate serving as a replicate. For sorted subsets, each replicate PCR was loaded with roughly 0.2 ug genomic DNA, equivalent to some 27,000 T cell genomes. Purified libraries were measured with a Qubit 3.0 fluorometer, size-checked on a Bioanalyzer 2100, and measured again with the KAPA Library Quantification kit. Each immunoSEQ 96-well plate was sequenced on its own single-read 150-cycle Illumina NextSeq 550 flow cell. In the authors' own workflow: The immunoSEQ output contained only junctional sequences without quality scores, so filtering could not match that applied to full-length reads. Sequences were annotated with PyIR, a Python wrapper for IgBLAST v1.9, and V/J genes and CDR3 were assigned using IMGT germline references. Reads were filtered out if the reads had weak V/J assignments (E-value above 1e-6), no CDR3, stop codons, out-of-frame junctions, or ambiguous translated residues. V3J clonotypes were defined as sequences sharing the same inferred V gene, J gene, and CDR3 amino acid sequence. The percentage overlap between two repertoires was calculated by dividing the number of shared unique clonotypes by the size of the smaller repertoire. Repertoire richness was assessed with RTK rarefaction, the Chao1 estimator, and Recon v2.1 estimates of unobserved clonotypes. OLGA was used to compute generation probabilities for all TCRbeta clonotypes that the gDNA method yielded from several donors. The clones in this table, taken by TCRdb from immuneACCESS, are in-frame only. Not every clone is retained; where verified, under half of the shortfall comes from an unresolved V gene, and the cause of the rest is unknown. The V and J calls and clone size come from that table; D and trimming were worked out from the DNA. This sample lists about 1.1 million clones; 70% to 80% were detected once. The ten largest clones take up roughly 0.57% of the sample.

Sequencing input: memory CD4+ T cells from PBMCs. The cell subset or site tag for this specimen amounts to: CD45RA-negative fraction. The rearrangement joined TRBV15 to TRBJ1-5; the D segment cannot be called with confidence. This TCR was recovered from a man between 18 and 35 years old in good health. Some clones in this sample may be carry-over from other donors' samples. The CDR3 is CATSRDQGPQHF. The sequence in DNA is TGTGCCACCAGCAGAGATCAAGGGCCCCAGCATTTT.